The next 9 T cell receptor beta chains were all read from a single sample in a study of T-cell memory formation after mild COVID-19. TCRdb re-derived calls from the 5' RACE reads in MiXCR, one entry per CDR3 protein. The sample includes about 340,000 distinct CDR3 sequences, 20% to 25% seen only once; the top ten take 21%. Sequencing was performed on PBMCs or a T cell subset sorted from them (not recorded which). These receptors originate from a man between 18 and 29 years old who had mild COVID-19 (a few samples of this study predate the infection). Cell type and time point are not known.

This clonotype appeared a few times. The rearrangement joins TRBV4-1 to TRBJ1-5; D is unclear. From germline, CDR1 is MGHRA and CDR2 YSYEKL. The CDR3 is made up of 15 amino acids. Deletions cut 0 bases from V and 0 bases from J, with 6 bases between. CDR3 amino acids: CASSQDRGSNQPQHF. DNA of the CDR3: TGCGCCAGCAGCCAAGATCGAGGTAGCAATCAGCCCCAGCATTTT.

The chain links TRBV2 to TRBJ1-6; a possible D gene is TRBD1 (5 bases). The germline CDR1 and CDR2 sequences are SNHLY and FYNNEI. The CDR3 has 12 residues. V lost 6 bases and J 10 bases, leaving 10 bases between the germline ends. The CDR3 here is CASRRDLSPLHF. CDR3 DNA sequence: TGTGCCAGCAGACGGGACCTGTCACCCCTCCACTTT.

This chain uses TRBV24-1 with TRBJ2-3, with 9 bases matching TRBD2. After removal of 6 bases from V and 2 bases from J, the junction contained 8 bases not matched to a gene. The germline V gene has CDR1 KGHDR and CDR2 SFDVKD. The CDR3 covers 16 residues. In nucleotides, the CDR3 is TGTGCCACCAGTCCCCCGGCTAGCGGGGACACAGATACGCAGTATTTT. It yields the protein CATSPPASGDTDTQYF.

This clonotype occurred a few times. The CDR3 sequence: CASSYGQTYEQYF. CDR3 DNA sequence: TGTGCCAGCAGTTACGGTCAGACCTACGAGCAGTACTTC. The rearrangement joins TRBV6-2 or TRBV6-3 to TRBJ2-7; D not certain. The germline CDR1 and CDR2 sequences are MNHEY and SVGEGT. The CDR3 contains 13 residues. V was clipped by 2 bases and J by 2 bases, with 7 bases between them.

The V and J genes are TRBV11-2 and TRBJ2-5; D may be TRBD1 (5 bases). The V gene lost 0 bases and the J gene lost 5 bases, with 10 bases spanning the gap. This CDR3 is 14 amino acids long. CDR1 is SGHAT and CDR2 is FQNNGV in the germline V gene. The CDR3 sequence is CASSLEVAGETQYF. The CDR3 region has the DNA TGTGCCAGCAGCTTAGAGGTGGCAGGGGAGACCCAGTACTTC.

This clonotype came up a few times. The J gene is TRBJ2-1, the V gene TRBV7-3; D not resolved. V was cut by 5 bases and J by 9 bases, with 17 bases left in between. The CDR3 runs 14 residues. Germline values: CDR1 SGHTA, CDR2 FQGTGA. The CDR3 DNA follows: TGTGCCAGCAGCGCGCGGCCGGACGGACGTGAGCAGTTCTTC. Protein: CASSARPDGREQFF.

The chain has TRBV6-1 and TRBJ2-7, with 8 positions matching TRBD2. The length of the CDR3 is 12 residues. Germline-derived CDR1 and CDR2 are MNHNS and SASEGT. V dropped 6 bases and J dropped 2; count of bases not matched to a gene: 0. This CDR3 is CASRGLAYEQYV. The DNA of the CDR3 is TGTGCCAGCAGGGGACTAGCCTACGAGCAGTACGTC.

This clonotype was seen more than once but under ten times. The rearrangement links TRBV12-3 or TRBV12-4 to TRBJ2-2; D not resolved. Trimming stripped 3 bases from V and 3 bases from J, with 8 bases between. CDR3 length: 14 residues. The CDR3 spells CASSFGWYTGELFF. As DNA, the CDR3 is TGTGCCAGCAGTTTTGGGTGGTACACCGGGGAGCTGTTTTTT.

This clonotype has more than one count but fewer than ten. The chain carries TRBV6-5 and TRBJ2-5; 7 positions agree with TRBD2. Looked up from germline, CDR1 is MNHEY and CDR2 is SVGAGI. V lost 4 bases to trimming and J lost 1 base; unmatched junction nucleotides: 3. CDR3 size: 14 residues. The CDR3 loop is CASSWGGGQETQYF. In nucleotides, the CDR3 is TGTGCCAGCAGTTGGGGGGGGGGCCAAGAGACCCAGTACTTC.